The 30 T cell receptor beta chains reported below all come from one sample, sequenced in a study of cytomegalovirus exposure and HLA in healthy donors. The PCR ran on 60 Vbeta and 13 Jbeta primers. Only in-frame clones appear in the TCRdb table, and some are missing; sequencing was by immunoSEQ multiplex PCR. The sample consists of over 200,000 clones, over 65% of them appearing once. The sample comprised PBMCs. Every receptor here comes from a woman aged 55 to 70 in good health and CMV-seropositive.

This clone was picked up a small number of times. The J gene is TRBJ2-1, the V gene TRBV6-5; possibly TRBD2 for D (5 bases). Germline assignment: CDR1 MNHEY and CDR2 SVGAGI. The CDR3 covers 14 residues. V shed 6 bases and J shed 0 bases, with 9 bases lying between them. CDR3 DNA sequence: TGTGCCAGCAGAGGACTTAGCTCCTACAATGAGCAGTTCTTC. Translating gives CASRGLSSYNEQFF.

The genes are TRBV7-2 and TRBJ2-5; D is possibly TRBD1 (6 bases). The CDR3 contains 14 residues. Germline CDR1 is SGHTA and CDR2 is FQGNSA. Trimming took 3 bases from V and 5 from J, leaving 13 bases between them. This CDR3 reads CASSFIGGDETQYF. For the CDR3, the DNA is TGTGCCAGCAGCTTTATAGGGGGTGACGAGACCCAGTACTTC.

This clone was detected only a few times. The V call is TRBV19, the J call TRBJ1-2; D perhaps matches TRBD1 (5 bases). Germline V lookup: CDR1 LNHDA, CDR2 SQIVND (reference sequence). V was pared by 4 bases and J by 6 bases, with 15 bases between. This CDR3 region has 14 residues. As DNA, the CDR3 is TGTGCCAGTAGTACTAGGTCAGGGAGGGATGGCTACACCTTC. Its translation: CASSTRSGRDGYTF.

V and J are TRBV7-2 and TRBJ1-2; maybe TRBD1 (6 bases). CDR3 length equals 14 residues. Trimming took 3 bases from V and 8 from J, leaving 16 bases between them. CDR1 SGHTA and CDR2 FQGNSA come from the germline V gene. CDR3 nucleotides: TGTGCCAGCAGCTTTGGTAGAGGGGGTTACGGCTACACCTTC. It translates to CASSFGRGGYGYTF.

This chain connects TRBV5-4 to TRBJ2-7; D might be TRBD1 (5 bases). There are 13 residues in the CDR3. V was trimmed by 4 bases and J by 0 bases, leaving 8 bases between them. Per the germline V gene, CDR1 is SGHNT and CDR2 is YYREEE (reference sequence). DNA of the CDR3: TGTGCCAGCAGCCTGACAGACTCCTACGAGCAGTACTTC. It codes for CASSLTDSYEQYF.

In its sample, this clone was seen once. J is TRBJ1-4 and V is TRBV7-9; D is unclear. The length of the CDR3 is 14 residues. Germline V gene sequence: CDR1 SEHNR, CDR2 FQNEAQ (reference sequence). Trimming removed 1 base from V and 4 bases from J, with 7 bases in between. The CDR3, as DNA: TGTGCCAGCAGCTTAGGGCAGGTTAATGAAAAACTGTTTTTT. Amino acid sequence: CASSLGQVNEKLFF.

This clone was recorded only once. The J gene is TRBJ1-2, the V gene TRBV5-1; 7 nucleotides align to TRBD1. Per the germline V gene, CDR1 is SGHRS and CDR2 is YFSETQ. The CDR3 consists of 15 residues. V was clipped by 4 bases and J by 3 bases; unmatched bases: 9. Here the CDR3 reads CASSVISTGHYGYTF. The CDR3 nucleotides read TGCGCCAGCAGCGTGATCTCGACAGGGCACTATGGCTACACCTTC.

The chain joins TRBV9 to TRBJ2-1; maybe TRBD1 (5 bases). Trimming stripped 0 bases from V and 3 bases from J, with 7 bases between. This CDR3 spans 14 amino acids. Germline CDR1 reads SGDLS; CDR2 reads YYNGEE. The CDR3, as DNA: TGTGCCAGCAGCGTAGGGGGCGGCTACAATGAGCAGTTCTTC. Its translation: CASSVGGGYNEQFF.

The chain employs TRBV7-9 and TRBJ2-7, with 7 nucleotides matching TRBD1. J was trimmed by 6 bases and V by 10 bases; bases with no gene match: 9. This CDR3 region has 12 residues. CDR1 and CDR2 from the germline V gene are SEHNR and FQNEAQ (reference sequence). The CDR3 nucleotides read TGTGCCATCGGACAGGTTGAGGTCGAGCAGTACTTC. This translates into CAIGQVEVEQYF.

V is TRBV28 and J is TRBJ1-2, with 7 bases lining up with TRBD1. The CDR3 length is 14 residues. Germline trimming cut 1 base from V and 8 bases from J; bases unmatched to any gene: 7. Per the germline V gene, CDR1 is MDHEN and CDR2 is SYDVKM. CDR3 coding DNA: TGTGCCAGCAGTTTATTCGGGGACAGTCAAGGCTACACCTTC. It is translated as CASSLFGDSQGYTF.

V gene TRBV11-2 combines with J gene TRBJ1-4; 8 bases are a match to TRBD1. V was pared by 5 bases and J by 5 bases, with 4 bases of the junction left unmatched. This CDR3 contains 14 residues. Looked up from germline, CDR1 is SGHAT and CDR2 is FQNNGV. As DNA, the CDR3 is TGTGCCAGCAGCACGCGACAGGGGAATGAAAAACTGTTTTTT. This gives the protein CASSTRQGNEKLFF.

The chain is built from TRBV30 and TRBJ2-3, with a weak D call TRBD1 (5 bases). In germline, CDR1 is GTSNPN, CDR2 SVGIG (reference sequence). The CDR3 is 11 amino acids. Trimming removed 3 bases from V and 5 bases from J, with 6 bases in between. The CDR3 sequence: CAWSREDTQYF. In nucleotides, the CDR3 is TGTGCCTGGAGCAGGGAAGATACGCAGTATTTT.

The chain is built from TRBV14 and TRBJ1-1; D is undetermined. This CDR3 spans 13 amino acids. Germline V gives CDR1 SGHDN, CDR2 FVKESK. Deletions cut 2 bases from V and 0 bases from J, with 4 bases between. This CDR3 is CASSQSLNTEAFF. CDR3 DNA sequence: TGTGCCAGCAGCCAATCTTTGAACACTGAAGCTTTCTTT.

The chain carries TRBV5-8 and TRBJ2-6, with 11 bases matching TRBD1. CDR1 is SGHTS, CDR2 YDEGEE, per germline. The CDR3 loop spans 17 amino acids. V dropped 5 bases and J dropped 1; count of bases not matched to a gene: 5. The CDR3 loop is CASRQGQGASGANVLTF. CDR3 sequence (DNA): TGTGCCAGCAGACAAGGACAGGGGGCTTCTGGGGCCAACGTCCTGACTTTC.

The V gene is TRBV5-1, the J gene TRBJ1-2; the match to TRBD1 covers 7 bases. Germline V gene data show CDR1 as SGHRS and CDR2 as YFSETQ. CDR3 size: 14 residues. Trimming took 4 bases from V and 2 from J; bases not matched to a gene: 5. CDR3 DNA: TGCGCCAGCAGCCCCGGACAGGCGAACTATGGCTACACCTTC. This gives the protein CASSPGQANYGYTF.

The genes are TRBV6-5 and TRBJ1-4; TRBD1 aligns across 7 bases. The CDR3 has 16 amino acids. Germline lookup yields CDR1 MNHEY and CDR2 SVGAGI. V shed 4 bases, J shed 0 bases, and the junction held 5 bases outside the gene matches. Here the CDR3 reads CASSSWTGATNEKLFF. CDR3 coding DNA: TGTGCCAGCAGTTCATGGACAGGCGCAACTAATGAAAAACTGTTTTTT.

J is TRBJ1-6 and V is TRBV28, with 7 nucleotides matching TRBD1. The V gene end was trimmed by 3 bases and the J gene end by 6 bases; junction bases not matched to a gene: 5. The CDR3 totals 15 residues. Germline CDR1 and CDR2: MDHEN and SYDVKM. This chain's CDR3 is CASSFPQGGNSPLHF. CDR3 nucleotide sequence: TGTGCCAGCAGTTTCCCCCAGGGGGGTAATTCACCCCTCCACTTT.

CDR3 DNA: TGTGCCAGAAGCTTGATCAGGGGGAACACTGAAGCTTTCTTT. Amino acids: CARSLIRGNTEAFF. This chain links TRBV5-3 with TRBJ1-1, with D possibly being TRBD1 (6 bases). TRBV5-3 is labeled an ORF, and its function is uncertain. Trimming cost V 1 base and J 1 base, with 8 bases left between them. This CDR3 spans 14 amino acids.

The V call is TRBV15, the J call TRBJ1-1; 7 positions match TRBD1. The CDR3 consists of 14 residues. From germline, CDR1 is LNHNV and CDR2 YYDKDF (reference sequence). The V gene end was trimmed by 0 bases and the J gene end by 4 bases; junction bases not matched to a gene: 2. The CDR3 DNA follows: TGTGCCACCAGCAGAGACGGGACAGCCACTGAAGCTTTCTTT. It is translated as CATSRDGTATEAFF.

CDR3 sequence (DNA): TGTGCCACCAGCAGAGGGAGGTCATCCGGGCAGTACTTC. This gives the protein CATSRGRSSGQYF. The rearrangement joins TRBV15 to TRBJ2-7, with a weak D call TRBD2 (5 bases). The V and J ends lost 1 base and 9 bases respectively, with 13 bases between them. This CDR3 has 13 residues. Germline V gives CDR1 LNHNV, CDR2 YYDKDF (reference sequence). Full variable domain (outside the CDR3, taken from reference TRBV15 and TRBJ2-7): DAMVIQNPRYQVTQFGKPVTLSCSQTLNHNVMYWYQQKSSQAPKLLFHYYDKDFNNEADTPDNFQSRRPNTSFCFLDIRSPGLGDTAMYLCATSRGRSSGQYFGPGTRLTVT.

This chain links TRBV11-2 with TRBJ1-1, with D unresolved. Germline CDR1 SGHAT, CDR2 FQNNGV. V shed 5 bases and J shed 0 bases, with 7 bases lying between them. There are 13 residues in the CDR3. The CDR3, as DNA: TGTGCCAGCAGCGTAACAGTGAACACTGAAGCTTTCTTT. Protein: CASSVTVNTEAFF. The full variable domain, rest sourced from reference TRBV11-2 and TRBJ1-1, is EAGVAQSPRYKIIEKRQSVAFWCNPISGHATLYWYQQILGQGPKLLIQFQNNGVVDDSQLPKDRFSAERLKGVDSTLKIQPAKLEDSAVYLCASSVTVNTEAFFGQGTRLTVV.

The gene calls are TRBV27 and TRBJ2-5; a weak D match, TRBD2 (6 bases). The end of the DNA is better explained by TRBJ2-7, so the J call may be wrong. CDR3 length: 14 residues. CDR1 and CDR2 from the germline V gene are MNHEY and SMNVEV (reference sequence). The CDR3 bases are TGTGCCAGCAGTACCCCGGGAGCTGTAGACGAGCAGTACTTC. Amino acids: CASSTPGAVDEQYF.

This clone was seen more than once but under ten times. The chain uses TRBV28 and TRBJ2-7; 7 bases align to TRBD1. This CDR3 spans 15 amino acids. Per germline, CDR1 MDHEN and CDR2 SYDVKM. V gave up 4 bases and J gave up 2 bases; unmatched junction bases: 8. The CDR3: CASSSTGRETYEQYF. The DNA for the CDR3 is TGTGCCAGCAGTTCGACAGGGCGTGAGACCTACGAGCAGTACTTC.

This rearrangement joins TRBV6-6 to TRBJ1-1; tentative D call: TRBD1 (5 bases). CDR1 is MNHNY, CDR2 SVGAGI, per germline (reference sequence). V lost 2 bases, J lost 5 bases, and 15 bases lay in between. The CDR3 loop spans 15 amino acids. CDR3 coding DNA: TGTGCCAGCAGTTACCCCCAGGGTTCTGGGACTGAAGCTTTCTTT. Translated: CASSYPQGSGTEAFF.

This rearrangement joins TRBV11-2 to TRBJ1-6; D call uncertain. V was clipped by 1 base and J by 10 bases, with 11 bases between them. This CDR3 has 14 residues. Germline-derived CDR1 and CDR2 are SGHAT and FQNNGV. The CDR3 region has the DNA TGTGCCAGCAGCTTAGCCAGTATTGTGTCACCCCTCCACTTT. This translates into CASSLASIVSPLHF.

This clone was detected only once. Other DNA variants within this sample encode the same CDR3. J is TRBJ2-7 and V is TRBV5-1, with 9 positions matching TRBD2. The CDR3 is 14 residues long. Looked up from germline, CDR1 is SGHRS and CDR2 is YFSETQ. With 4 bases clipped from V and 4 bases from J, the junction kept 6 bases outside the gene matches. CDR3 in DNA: TGCGCCAGCAGCCCGACTAGCGGAGTTTACGAGCAGTACTTC. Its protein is CASSPTSGVYEQYF.

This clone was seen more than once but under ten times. The CDR3, as DNA: TGTGCCAGCAGTTACTCCCTTCCTGGGGGCCGGGAGCAGTACTTC. Its protein is CASSYSLPGGREQYF. V usage is TRBV6-5 and J usage is TRBJ2-7; tentative D call: TRBD1 (6 bases). Germline values: CDR1 MNHEY, CDR2 SVGAGI. The ends were cut back, 0 bases at V and 7 bases at J, with 16 bases in the middle. The CDR3 length is 15 residues.

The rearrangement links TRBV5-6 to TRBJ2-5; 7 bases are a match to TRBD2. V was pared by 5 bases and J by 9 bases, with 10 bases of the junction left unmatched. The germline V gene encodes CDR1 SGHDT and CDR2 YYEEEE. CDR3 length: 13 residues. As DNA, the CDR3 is TGTGCCAGCAGGGGGGGGACGGCGGAGCCCCAGTACTTC. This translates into CASRGGTAEPQYF.

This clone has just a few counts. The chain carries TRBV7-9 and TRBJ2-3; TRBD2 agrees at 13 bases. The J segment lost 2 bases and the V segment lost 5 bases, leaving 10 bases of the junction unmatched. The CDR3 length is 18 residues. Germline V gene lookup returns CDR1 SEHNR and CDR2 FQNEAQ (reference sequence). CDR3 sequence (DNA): TGTGCCAGCAGCAGAGGACTAGCGGGGGCCCGGAACACAGATACGCAGTATTTT. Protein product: CASSRGLAGARNTDTQYF.

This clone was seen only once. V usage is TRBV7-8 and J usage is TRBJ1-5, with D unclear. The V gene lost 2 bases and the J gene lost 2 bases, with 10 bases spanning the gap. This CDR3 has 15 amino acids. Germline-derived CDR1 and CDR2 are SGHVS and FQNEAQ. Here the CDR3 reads CASSLNQVGNQPQHF. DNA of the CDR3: TGTGCCAGCAGCTTAAACCAGGTCGGCAATCAGCCCCAGCATTTT.